The 12 T cell receptor beta chains below were found in one sample sequenced in a study of Graves' ophthalmopathy and Graves' hyperthyroidism. Amplified material comprised TCR beta CDR3 regions derived from RNA transcripts. First-round RT-PCR employed HTBI primers, with a second-round multiplex PCR after it. TCRdb processed the multiplex PCR reads anew with MiXCR; each CDR3 protein has one entry. The repertoire holds under 200,000 distinct CDR3 sequences, with less than 45% as singletons. The sequencing sample was made of peripheral blood. These receptors originate from a woman in her thirties or forties with Graves' ophthalmopathy.

This clonotype was observed many times. V usage is TRBV10-3 and J usage is TRBJ1-1; D remains ambiguous. The CDR3 contains 12 residues. Germline CDR1 ENHRY, CDR2 SYGVKD. With 5 bases removed from V and 1 base from J, the gap between germline ends came to 5 bases. The DNA of the CDR3 is TGTGCCATCAGTATGACGAACACTGAAGCTTTCTTT. Its translation is CAISMTNTEAFF.

Only a few counts were recorded for this clonotype. The rearrangement links TRBV6-2 or TRBV6-3 to TRBJ2-7; 14 bases align to TRBD2. Per germline, CDR1 MNHEY and CDR2 SVGEGT. V shed 2 bases, J shed 3 bases, and the junction held 3 bases outside the gene matches. This CDR3 has 16 amino acids. The CDR3 region has the DNA TGTGCCAGCAGTTACGGGACTAGCGGGAGCTACTACGAGCAGTACTTC. This translates into CASSYGTSGSYYEQYF.

The CDR3 DNA sequence: TGTGCCAGCAGTCTGGCGGGAGGCGGGGAGCTGTTTTTT. Translating gives CASSLAGGGELFF. The rearrangement uses TRBV12-3 or TRBV12-4 and TRBJ2-2, with 8 bases that match TRBD2. V lost 5 bases, J lost 7 bases, and 3 bases stayed unmatched. The CDR3 has 13 residues.

There are many counts of this clonotype. V usage is TRBV6-1 and J usage is TRBJ1-2; D unclear. CDR3 length: 15 amino acids. Looked up from germline, CDR1 is MNHNS and CDR2 is SASEGT. Trimming removed 3 bases at V and 4 bases at J, with 15 bases between. CDR3 DNA sequence: TGTGCCAGCAGTGACGGTGGAGGGTTATCCTATGGCTACACCTTC. The encoded protein is CASSDGGGLSYGYTF.

The sample holds many counts of this clonotype. V and J are TRBV2 and TRBJ2-7, with D perhaps TRBD2 (6 bases). Germline V gene data show CDR1 as SNHLY and CDR2 as FYNNEI. V lost 1 base and J 4 bases, leaving 14 bases between the germline ends. CDR3 length: 15 residues. The CDR3: CASSEGASAIYEQYF. CDR3 DNA sequence: TGTGCCAGCAGTGAAGGGGCTAGCGCTATATACGAGCAGTACTTC.

The rearrangement uses TRBV6-1 and TRBJ2-7, with 13 nucleotides matching TRBD2. CDR3 length equals 17 residues. CDR1 and CDR2 from the germline V gene are MNHNS and SASEGT. V lost 4 bases, J lost 2 bases, and 8 bases stayed unmatched. The CDR3: CASSGTSGSYPTYEQYF. CDR3 nucleotide sequence: TGTGCCAGCAGTGGGACTAGCGGGAGTTACCCCACCTACGAGCAGTACTTC.

There are many counts of this clonotype. The V gene is TRBV4-1, the J gene TRBJ1-2; D might be TRBD1 (6 bases). CDR1 and CDR2 (germline): MGHRA, YSYEKL. V was shortened by 3 bases and J by 8 bases, with 16 bases between the two germline ends. The CDR3 sequence is 14 residues long. The DNA for the CDR3 is TGCGCCAGCAGCCATATGGCAGGGGTTGGAGGCTACACCTTC. This sequence encodes CASSHMAGVGGYTF.

Only a few counts were recorded for this clonotype. This chain connects TRBV6-5 to TRBJ1-6; D is unclear. The germline V gene has CDR1 MNHEY and CDR2 SVGAGI. There are 12 residues in the CDR3. V was shortened by 3 bases and J by 4 bases, with 1 base between the two germline ends. The CDR3 coding sequence is TGTGCCAGCAGTTATTATAATTCACCCCTCCACTTT. Its protein is CASSYYNSPLHF.

This clonotype has at least ten counts. This sequence joins TRBV28 and TRBJ1-3, with 9 bases lining up with TRBD1. The CDR3 sequence is 14 residues long. V shed 3 bases and J 9 bases; nucleotides not matched to a gene: 6. Germline V gene lookup returns CDR1 MDHEN and CDR2 SYDVKM. In DNA form, the CDR3 reads TGTGCCAGCAGTTTTGACAGGGGGGTGATCACCATATATTTT. Amino acids: CASSFDRGVITIYF.

This clonotype was seen many times. V gene TRBV7-6 combines with J gene TRBJ2-2; D is unresolved. V shed 1 base and J shed 2 bases, with 8 bases lying between them. The CDR3 covers 15 residues. CDR1 is SGHVS, CDR2 FNYEAQ, per germline. The CDR3 sequence is CASSLVSVNTGELFF. DNA of the CDR3: TGTGCCAGCAGCTTAGTGTCAGTAAACACCGGGGAGCTGTTTTTT.

This clonotype showed up many times. The chain recombines TRBV27 with TRBJ2-7, with no clear D. This CDR3 has 12 amino acids. The germline gives CDR1 MNHEY, CDR2 SMNVEV (reference sequence). Trimming took 5 bases from V and 4 from J, leaving 9 bases between them. This chain's CDR3 is CASSPTPYEQYF. The CDR3 DNA follows: TGTGCCAGCAGTCCCACTCCGTACGAGCAGTACTTC.

This clonotype was counted ten times or more. As DNA, the CDR3 is TGTGCCAGCAGTTATTGGGGTGGCGCTAGCAATCAGCCCCAGCATTTT. Translation gives CASSYWGGASNQPQHF. The chain joins TRBV6-2 or TRBV6-3 to TRBJ1-5; D not certain. The CDR3 runs 16 residues. Deletions cut 3 bases from V and 0 bases from J, with 12 bases between. The V gene's germline CDR1 is MNHEY and CDR2 SVGEGT.